Following are 4 T cell receptor beta chains from one sample sequenced in a study of blood T cell repertoires in COVID-19. Using immunoSEQ multiplex PCR, the repertoire was profiled, and TCRdb retains in-frame clones only, with some absent. The sample has 60,000 or so clones, roughly nine tenths seen once. The material sequenced was peripheral blood. These receptor sequences come from a man aged 60-69 years with acute or convalescent COVID-19.

This chain links TRBV6-1 with TRBJ1-2; possibly TRBD1 for D (6 bases). V lost 2 bases to trimming and J lost 0 bases, with 13 bases between them. From germline, CDR1 is MNHNS and CDR2 SASEGT. The CDR3 runs to 16 residues. CDR3 nucleotides: TGTGCCAGCAGTGAATACGGGTCAGGGGCTAACTATGGCTACACCTTC. Amino acids: CASSEYGSGANYGYTF.

V usage is TRBV3-1 (or the pseudogene TRBV3-2) and J usage is TRBJ2-3; 15 nucleotides line up with TRBD2. CDR3 size: 16 residues. Germline V gene sequence: CDR1 LGHDT, CDR2 YNNKEL (reference sequence). V shed 6 bases and J 6 bases; nucleotides not matched to a gene: 7. This CDR3 is CASSFTGTSGGDTQYF. The DNA for the CDR3 is TGTGCCAGCAGTTTCACCGGGACTAGCGGGGGGGATACGCAGTATTTT.

This chain joins TRBV28 and TRBJ1-6, with D hard to call. The CDR3 extends over 14 amino acids. V was cut by 8 bases and J by 0 bases, with 8 bases left in between. Germline V gene lookup returns CDR1 MDHEN and CDR2 SYDVKM. The CDR3 loop is CASARPSYNSPLHF. CDR3 DNA sequence: TGTGCCAGCGCTAGACCCTCCTATAATTCACCCCTCCACTTT.

This clone appeared once. The CDR3 here is CASSLGPQGTNYGYTF. CDR3 nucleotides: TGTGCCAGCAGCTTGGGACCACAGGGGACTAACTATGGCTACACCTTC. This rearrangement joins TRBV5-4 to TRBJ1-2, with 7 bases that match TRBD1. There are 16 residues in the CDR3. The ends lost 0 bases at V and 0 bases at J; junction bases unmatched: 5. Germline V gene lookup returns CDR1 SGHNT and CDR2 YYREEE (reference sequence).